This T cell receptor (beta chain) was identified in a study of T cell responses to AZD1222 COVID-19 vaccine. Data came from immunoSEQ multiplex PCR; TCRdb stores just in-frame clones and leaves some out. The data hold about 94,000 clones, with less than 85% observed a single time. General study points: Donors were mostly white British, more females; clonal diversity possibly underestimated.

The CDR3 runs 17 residues. Deletions cut 0 bases from V and 4 bases from J, with 18 bases between. Germline V lookup: CDR1 MDHEN, CDR2 SYDVKM. As to this clone: The antigen remains unidentified.

The TCR was taken from an adult who received the AZD1222 COVID-19 vaccine. The V gene is TRBV28, the J gene TRBJ2-5; D uncertain. The sequencing here drew on peripheral blood, taken 28 days after the second AZD1222 dose. CDR3 in DNA: TGTGCCAGCAGTTTATGGGTAGCCGCCTATTTAGGAGAGACCCAGTACTTC. Translation gives CASSLWVAAYLGETQYF.